This T cell receptor (beta chain) was profiled in a study of cytomegalovirus exposure and HLA in healthy donors. General study points: A few CMV-associated chains proved CMV antigen-specific in vitro. A missense DCLRE1C variant was associated with V- and J-gene trimming of TCR beta chains in a later analysis, and an independent cohort replicated the association.

A remark on this clone: The antigen is unknown.

The CDR3 is made up of 15 amino acids. Germline CDR1 MNHNS, CDR2 SASEGT. With 10 bases removed from V and 0 bases from J, the gap between germline ends came to 15 bases. Primers included in the PCR were 60 Vbeta and 13 Jbeta primers. Assay: immunoSEQ multiplex PCR; the TCRdb copy retains only in-frame clones and omits some. The repertoire holds about 170,000 clones, 85% seen once, with 1% in the top ten. The origin of this receptor is a boy younger than 10 in good health and CMV-seronegative. Material for sequencing was PBMCs. V is TRBV6-1 and J is TRBJ2-2; D possibly corresponds to TRBD1 (6 bases). The CDR3, as DNA: TGTGCCACCCAGGGGAAGGGCGCGAACACCGGGGAGCTGTTTTTT. The encoded protein is CATQGKGANTGELFF.